The table lists the clone carrying this TCR beta chain with a few counts. This entry belongs to a study of CD8+CD57+ T cells in acquired aplastic anemia. V was clipped by 3 bases and J by 0 bases, with 17 bases between them. This CDR3 is built from 17 residues. Germline-derived CDR1 and CDR2 are LNHNV and YYDKDF (reference sequence). TCR beta VDJ and CDR3 were profiled, and genomic DNA was the template. One entry per CDR3 protein, called by TCRdb with MiXCR from the reads. The table includes fewer than 250,000 distinct CDR3 sequences, around 45% detected once. By flow cytometry, patients selected for sequencing had shown an expansion of CD8+CD57+ cells.

The chain combines TRBV15 with TRBJ1-1; D perhaps matches TRBD1 (6 bases). Material for sequencing was sorted CD4+, CD8+, or CD8+CD57+ T cells (not recorded which) from PBMCs. The TCR originated in a human donor with aplastic anemia. The DNA of the CDR3 is TGTGCCACCAGCAGCGACTTTGGGGGCAGCCTGAACACTGAAGCTTTCTTT. This encodes CATSSDFGGSLNTEAFF.